Detailed here is one T cell receptor (beta chain). These data originate in a study of cytomegalovirus exposure and HLA in healthy donors. The PCR employed 60 Vbeta primers together with 13 Jbeta primers. Method: immunoSEQ multiplex PCR; TCRdb's copy keeps in-frame clones and lacks some. Of about 120,000 clones listed, about 76% are singletons. CDR1 LNHDA and CDR2 SQIVND come from the germline V gene (reference sequence). Between the trimmed V and J ends, which lost 1 base and 4 bases, there was a span of 5 bases. The CDR3 runs to 13 residues. The chain carries TRBV19 and TRBJ2-1; tentatively, D is TRBD1 (5 bases). The receptor comes from a woman in her twenties or thirties in good health and CMV-seronegative. The material sequenced was PBMCs. CDR3 in DNA: TGTGCCAGTAGTATAGCAGGGTACAATGAGCAGTTCTTC. This translates into CASSIAGYNEQFF.